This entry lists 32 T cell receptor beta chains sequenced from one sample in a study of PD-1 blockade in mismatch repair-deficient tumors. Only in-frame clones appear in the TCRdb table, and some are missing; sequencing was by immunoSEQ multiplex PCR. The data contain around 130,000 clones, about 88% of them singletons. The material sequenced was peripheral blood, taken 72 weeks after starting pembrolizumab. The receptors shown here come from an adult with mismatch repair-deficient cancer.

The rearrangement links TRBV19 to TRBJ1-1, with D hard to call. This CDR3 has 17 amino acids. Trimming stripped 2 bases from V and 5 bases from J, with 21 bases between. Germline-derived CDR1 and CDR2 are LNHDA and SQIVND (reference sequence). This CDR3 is CASSIISPVGIGTEAFF. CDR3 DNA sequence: TGTGCCAGTAGTATAATAAGTCCCGTGGGGATTGGGACTGAAGCTTTCTTT.

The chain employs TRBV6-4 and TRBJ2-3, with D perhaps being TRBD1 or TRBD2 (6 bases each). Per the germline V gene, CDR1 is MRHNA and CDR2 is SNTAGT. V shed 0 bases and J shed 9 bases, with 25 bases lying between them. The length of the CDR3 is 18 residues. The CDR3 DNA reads TGTGCCAGCAGTGACTCATCCCCCCCGGGGGCGAATAGGAACACGCAGTATTTT. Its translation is CASSDSSPPGANRNTQYF.

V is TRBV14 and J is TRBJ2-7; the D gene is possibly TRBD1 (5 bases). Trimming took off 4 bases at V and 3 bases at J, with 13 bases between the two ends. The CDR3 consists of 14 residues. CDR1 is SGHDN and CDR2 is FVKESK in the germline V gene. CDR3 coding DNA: TGTGCCAGCAGCCTGGTGCAGGGCGGCTACGAGCAGTACTTC. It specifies CASSLVQGGYEQYF.

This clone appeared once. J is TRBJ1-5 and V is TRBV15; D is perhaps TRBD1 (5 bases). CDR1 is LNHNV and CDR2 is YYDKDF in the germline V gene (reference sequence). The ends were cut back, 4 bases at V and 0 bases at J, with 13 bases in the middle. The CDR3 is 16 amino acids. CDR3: CATSTLREGSNQPQHF. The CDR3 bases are TGTGCCACCAGCACCCTCAGGGAGGGTAGCAATCAGCCCCAGCATTTT.

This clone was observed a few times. Here the CDR3 DNA reads TGCGCCAGCAGCCAGCGGGGTGAGCAGTTCTTC. Its translation is CASSQRGEQFF. The V gene is TRBV5-1, the J gene TRBJ2-1; 7 bases are a match to TRBD2. V was clipped by 4 bases and J by 9 bases; unmatched bases: 1. CDR3 length equals 11 residues. The V gene's germline CDR1 is SGHRS and CDR2 YFSETQ.

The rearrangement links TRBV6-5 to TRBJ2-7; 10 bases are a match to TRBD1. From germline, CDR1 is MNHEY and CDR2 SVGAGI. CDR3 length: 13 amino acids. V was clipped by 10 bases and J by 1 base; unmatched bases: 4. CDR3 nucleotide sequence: TGTGCCACCAGACAGGGGGCTTCCTACGAGCAGTACTTC. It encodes CATRQGASYEQYF.

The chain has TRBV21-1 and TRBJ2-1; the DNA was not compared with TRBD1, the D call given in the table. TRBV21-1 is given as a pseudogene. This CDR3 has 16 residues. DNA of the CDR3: TGTGCCAGCAGCAAAGGGACAAAGGGGGCTTACAATGAGCAGTTCTTC. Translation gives CASSKGTKGAYNEQFF.

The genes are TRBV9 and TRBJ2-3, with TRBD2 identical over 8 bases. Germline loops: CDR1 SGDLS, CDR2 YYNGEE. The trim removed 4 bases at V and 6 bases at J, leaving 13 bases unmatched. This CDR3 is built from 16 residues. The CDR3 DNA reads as TGTGCCAGCAGCCCACCTTCGGGGGGGGACTGGGATACGCAGTATTTT. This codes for CASSPPSGGDWDTQYF.

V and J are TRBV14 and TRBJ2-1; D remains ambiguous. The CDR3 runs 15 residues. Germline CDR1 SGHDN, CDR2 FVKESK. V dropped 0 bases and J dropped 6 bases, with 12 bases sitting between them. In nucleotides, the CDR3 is TGTGCCAGCAGCCAAGATCTTATATCGTCCAATGAGCAGTTCTTC. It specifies CASSQDLISSNEQFF. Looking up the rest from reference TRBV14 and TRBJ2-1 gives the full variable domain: EAGVTQFPSHSVIEKGQTVTLRCDPISGHDNLYWYRRVMGKEIKFLLHFVKESKQDESGMPNNRFLAERTGGTYSTLKVQPAELEDSGVYFCASSQDLISSNEQFFGPGTRLTVL.

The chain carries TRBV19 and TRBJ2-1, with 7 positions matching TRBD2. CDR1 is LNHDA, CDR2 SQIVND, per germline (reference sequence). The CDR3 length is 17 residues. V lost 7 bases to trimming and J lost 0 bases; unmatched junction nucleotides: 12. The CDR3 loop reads CASKDRSGSISYNEQFF. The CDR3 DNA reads TGTGCCAGTAAAGACCGTAGCGGGTCCATCTCCTACAATGAGCAGTTCTTC.

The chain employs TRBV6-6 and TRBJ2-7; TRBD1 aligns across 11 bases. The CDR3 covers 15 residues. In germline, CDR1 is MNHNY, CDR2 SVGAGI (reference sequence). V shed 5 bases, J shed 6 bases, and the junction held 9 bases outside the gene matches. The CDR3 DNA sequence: TGTGCCAGCAGTCACAGGGACAGGGGGACGGGCGAGCAGTACTTC. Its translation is CASSHRDRGTGEQYF.

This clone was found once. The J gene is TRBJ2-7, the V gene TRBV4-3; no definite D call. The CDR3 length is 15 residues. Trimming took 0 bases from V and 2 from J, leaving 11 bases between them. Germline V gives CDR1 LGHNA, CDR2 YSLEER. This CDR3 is CASSQDLGYTYEQYF. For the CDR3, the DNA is TGCGCCAGCAGCCAAGATCTCGGCTACACCTACGAGCAGTACTTC.

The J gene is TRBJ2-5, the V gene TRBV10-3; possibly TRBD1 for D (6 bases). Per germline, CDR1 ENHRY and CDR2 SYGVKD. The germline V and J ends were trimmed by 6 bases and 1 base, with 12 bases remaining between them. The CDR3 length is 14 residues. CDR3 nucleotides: TGTGCCATCAGACCTACAGGGCTCCAAGAGACCCAGTACTTC. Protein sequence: CAIRPTGLQETQYF.

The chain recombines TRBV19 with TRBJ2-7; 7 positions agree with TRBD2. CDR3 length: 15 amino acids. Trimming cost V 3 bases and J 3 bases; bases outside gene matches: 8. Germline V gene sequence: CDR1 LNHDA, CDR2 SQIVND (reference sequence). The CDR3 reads CASSIMGGSVYEQYF. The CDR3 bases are TGTGCCAGTAGTATTATGGGGGGGTCCGTCTACGAGCAGTACTTC.

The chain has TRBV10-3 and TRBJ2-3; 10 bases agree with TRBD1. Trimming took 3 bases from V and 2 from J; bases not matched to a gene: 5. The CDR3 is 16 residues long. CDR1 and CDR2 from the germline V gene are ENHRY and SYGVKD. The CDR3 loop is CAISDSGTGDTDTQYF. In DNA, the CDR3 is TGTGCCATCAGTGATTCCGGGACAGGGGACACAGATACGCAGTATTTT.

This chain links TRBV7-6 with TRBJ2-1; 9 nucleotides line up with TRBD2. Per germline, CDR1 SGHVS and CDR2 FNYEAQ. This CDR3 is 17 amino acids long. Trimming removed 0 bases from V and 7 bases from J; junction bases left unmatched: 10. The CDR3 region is CASSLALVREGRNEQFF. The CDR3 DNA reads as TGTGCCAGCAGCTTAGCGCTTGTGCGGGAGGGCAGGAATGAGCAGTTCTTC.

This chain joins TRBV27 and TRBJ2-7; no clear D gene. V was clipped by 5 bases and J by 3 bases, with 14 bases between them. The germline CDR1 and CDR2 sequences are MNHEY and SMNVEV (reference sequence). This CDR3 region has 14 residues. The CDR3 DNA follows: TGTGCCAGCAGTACAAGCGTTGACGGCTACGAGCAGTACTTC. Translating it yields CASSTSVDGYEQYF.

The CDR3 loop reads CASSTGQGAYEQYF. The CDR3 DNA follows: TGTGCCAGCAGCACTGGACAGGGGGCCTACGAGCAGTACTTC. V is TRBV7-2 and J is TRBJ2-7; TRBD1 agrees at 10 bases. The CDR3 length is 14 residues. Unmatched junction bases numbered 3, after V lost 5 bases and J lost 2 bases. The germline V gene encodes CDR1 SGHTA and CDR2 FQGNSA.

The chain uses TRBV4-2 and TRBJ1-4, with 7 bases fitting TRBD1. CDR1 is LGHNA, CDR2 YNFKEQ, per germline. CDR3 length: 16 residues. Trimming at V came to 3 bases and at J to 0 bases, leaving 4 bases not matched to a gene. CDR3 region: CASSQDRSATNEKLFF. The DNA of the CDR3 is TGTGCCAGCAGCCAGGACAGGAGCGCAACTAATGAAAAACTGTTTTTT.

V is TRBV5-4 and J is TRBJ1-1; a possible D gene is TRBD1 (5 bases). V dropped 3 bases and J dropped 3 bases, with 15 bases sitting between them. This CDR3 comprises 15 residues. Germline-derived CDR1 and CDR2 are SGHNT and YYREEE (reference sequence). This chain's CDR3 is CASSSGPGEDTEAFF. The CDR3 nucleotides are TGTGCCAGCAGCTCGGGACCCGGGGAGGACACTGAAGCTTTCTTT.

CDR3 sequence (DNA): TGTGCCAGCAGCACCACGATGCTCGCCCTAAGAGAGACCCAGTACTTC. Translating it yields CASSTTMLALRETQYF. The rearrangement links TRBV7-9 to TRBJ2-5; D not certain. CDR3 length: 16 residues. V lost 5 bases and J lost 4, with 20 bases in between. CDR1 and CDR2 from the germline V gene are SEHNR and FQNEAQ (reference sequence).

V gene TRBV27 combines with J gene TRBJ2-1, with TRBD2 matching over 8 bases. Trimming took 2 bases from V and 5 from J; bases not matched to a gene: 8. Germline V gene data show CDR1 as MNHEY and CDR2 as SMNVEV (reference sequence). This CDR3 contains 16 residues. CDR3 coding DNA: TGTGCCAGCAGTTTACCACCGGGAGGGCCACACAATGAGCAGTTCTTC. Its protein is CASSLPPGGPHNEQFF.

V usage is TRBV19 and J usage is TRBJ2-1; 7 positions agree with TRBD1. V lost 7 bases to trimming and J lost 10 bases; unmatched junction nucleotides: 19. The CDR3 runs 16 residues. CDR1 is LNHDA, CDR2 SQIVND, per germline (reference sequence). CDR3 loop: CASTEELGGSFSEQFF. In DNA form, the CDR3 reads TGTGCCAGTACCGAAGAGCTAGGGGGCAGTTTTTCCGAGCAGTTCTTC.

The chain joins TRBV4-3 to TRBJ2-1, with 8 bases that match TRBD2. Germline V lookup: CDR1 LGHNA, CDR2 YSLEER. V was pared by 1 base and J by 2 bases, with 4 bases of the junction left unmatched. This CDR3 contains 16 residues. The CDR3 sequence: CASSQGLAGPYNEQFF. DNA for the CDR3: TGCGCCAGCAGCCAAGGTCTAGCGGGTCCCTACAATGAGCAGTTCTTC.

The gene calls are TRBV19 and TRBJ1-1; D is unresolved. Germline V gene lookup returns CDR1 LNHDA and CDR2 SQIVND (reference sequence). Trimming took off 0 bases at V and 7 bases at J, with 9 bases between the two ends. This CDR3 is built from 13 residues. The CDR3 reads CASSIDLPGEAFF. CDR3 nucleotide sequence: TGTGCCAGTAGTATAGATCTGCCAGGTGAAGCTTTCTTT. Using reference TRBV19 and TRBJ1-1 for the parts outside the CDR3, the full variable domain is DGGITQSPKYLFRKEGQNVTLSCEQNLNHDAMYWYRQDPGQGLRLIYYSQIVNDFQKGDIAEGYSVSREKKESFPLTVTSAQKNPTAFYLCASSIDLPGEAFFGQGTRLTVV.

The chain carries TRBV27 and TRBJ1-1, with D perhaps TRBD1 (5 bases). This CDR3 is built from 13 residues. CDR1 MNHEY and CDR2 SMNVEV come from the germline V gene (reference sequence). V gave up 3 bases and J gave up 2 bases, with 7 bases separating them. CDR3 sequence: CASSFGGNTEAFF. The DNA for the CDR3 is TGTGCCAGCAGTTTTGGGGGTAACACTGAAGCTTTCTTT.

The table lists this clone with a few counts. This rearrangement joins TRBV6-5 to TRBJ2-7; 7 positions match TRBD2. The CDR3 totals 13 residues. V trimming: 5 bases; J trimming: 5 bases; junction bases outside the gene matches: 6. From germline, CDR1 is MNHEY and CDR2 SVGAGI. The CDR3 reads CASSRDGGNEQYF. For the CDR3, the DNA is TGTGCCAGCAGTCGGGACGGGGGGAACGAGCAGTACTTC.

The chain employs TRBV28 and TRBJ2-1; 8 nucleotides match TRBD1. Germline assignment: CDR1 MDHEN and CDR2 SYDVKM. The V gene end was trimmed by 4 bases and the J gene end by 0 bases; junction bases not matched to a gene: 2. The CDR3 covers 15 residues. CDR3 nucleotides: TGTGCCAGCAGTTGGGGACAGGACTCCTACAATGAGCAGTTCTTC. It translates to CASSWGQDSYNEQFF.

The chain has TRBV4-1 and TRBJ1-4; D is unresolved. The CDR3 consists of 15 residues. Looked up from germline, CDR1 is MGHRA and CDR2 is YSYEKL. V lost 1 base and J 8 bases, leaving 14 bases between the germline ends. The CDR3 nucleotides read TGCGCCAGCAGCCAAGTAGAAGGGTCGGGCGAAAAACTGTTTTTT. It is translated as CASSQVEGSGEKLFF.

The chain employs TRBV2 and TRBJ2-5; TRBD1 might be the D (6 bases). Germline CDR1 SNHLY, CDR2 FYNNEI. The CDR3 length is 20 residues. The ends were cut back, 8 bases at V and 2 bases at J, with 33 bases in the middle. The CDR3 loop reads CASDKPKTGSSMRSQETQYF. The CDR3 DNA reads TGTGCCAGCGACAAACCAAAGACAGGTTCATCCATGAGATCACAAGAGACCCAGTACTTC.

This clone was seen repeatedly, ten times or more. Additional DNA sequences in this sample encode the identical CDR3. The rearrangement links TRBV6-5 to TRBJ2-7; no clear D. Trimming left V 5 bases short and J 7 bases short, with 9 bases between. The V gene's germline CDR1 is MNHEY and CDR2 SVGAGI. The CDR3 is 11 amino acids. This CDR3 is CASSPGGEQYF. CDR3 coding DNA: TGTGCCAGCAGTCCCGGTGGGGAGCAGTACTTC.

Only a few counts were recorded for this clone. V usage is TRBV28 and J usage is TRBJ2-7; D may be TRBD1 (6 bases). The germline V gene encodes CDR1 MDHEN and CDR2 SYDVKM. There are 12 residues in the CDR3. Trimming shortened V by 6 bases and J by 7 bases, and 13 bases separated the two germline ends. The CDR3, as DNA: TGTGCCAGCAGGCCGATTAGGGGGGAGCAGTACTTC. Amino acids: CASRPIRGEQYF.